The 5 T cell receptor beta chains given below trace back to one sample, sequenced in a study of read filtering for tumor transcriptome and immune sequencing. The library was built from 400 ng RNA with molecular barcoded adaptors for alpha/delta and beta/gamma chains. TCRdb analysed the reads with MiXCR anew, one entry per CDR3 protein. The sample holds more than 45,000 distinct CDR3 sequences, roughly 19% seen once. The sample comprised a population of CD138-negative cells sorted from bone marrow. The receptors here all came from a donor over 35 with multiple myeloma.

Many counts were recorded for this clonotype. The chain couples TRBV7-9 to TRBJ1-1; no clear D. Germline-derived CDR1 and CDR2 are SEHNR and FQNEAQ (reference sequence). V lost 8 bases to trimming and J lost 9 bases, with 22 bases between them. This CDR3 spans 14 amino acids. The CDR3 sequence is CASHEGRSKTKAFF. As DNA, the CDR3 is TGTGCCAGCCACGAAGGCCGGAGTAAGACTAAAGCTTTCTTT.

This clonotype came up many times. The rearrangement links TRBV20-1 to TRBJ1-1, with TRBD1 matching 7 bases. CDR3 length: 12 amino acids. Trimming at V came to 4 bases and at J to 6 bases, leaving 5 bases not matched to a gene. Per the germline V gene, CDR1 is DFQATT and CDR2 is SNEGSKA (reference sequence). The CDR3 here is CSATGGYSEAFF. CDR3 DNA sequence: TGCAGTGCTACAGGGGGATATTCTGAAGCTTTCTTT.

This clonotype was observed at least ten times. V is TRBV27 and J is TRBJ2-3; D unclear. The CDR3 contains 14 residues. The V and J ends lost 6 bases and 3 bases respectively, with 13 bases between them. Per germline, CDR1 MNHEY and CDR2 SMNVEV (reference sequence). The CDR3 coding sequence is TGTGCCAGCAGATTTTCGCTGATTACAGATACGCAGTATTTT. Residues: CASRFSLITDTQYF.

This clonotype was found a few times. DNA of the CDR3: TGTGCCAGCAGTCAGGGAGGATTTGACTATGGCTACACCTTC. Protein sequence: CASSQGGFDYGYTF. V gene TRBV2 combines with J gene TRBJ1-2, with D perhaps matching TRBD1 (5 bases). The length of the CDR3 is 14 residues. From germline, CDR1 is SNHLY and CDR2 FYNNEI. V was cut by 5 bases and J by 3 bases, with 13 bases left in between.

This clonotype was seen at least ten times. The CDR3 DNA reads as TGTGCCATCAAGCCGGACGGGGATACGCAGTATTTT. It codes for CAIKPDGDTQYF. The chain carries TRBV10-3 and TRBJ2-3; D call uncertain. The V and J ends lost 7 bases and 6 bases respectively, with 11 bases between them. The CDR3 consists of 12 residues. CDR1 ENHRY and CDR2 SYGVKD come from the germline V gene.